Listed below are T cell receptor beta chains from one sample, sequenced in a study of T-cell reconstitution after alpha-beta-depleted transplantation in children. TCRdb reprocessed the PCR reads via MiXCR and lists one record per CDR3 protein. The table includes 600,000 or so distinct CDR3 sequences, about 21% detected once. Sequenced here: PBMCs, mostly from graft donor cells, sampled 360 days after TCRalphabeta/CD19-depleted stem cell transplant. The receptors originated from a boy under two years old who had a stem cell transplant for acute myeloid leukemia, so the T cells may come from the graft donor. Both conserved end residues are part of each CDR3.

V	J	CDR3
TRBV12-3/TRBV12-4	TRBJ2-5	CASSQGTDLWETQYF
TRBV19	TRBJ2-7	CASSTGQALLEQYF
TRBV10-1	TRBJ2-5	CASSDLGEETQYF
TRBV29-1	TRBJ2-3	CSGSGGPTDTQYF
TRBV2	TRBJ2-1	CASSGTSGAYNEQFF
TRBV2	TRBJ2-2	CASSGTGPTGELFF
TRBV12-3/TRBV12-4	TRBJ1-2	CASSLVTGYTF
TRBV4-3	TRBJ1-2	CASSQEDRGLGYGYTF
TRBV20-1	TRBJ2-7	CSARDQVSSYEQYF
TRBV6-5	TRBJ2-5	CASSYSGLAGRSQETQYF
TRBV6-5	TRBJ2-3	CASSYGPHLNTQYF
TRBV20-1	TRBJ1-1	CSAFDRMNTEAFF
TRBV20-1	TRBJ1-1	CSARDPAGRNTEAFF
TRBV18	TRBJ2-1	CASSPNNFYNEQFF
TRBV5-1	TRBJ2-2	CASSYPRDSGTGELFF
TRBV20-1	TRBJ2-5	CSASPFYWEETQYF
TRBV4-3	TRBJ2-5	CASSQDRASGGLQETQYF
TRBV14	TRBJ2-2	CASSRDRTNTGELFF
TRBV20-1	TRBJ2-2	CSARLTGELFF
TRBV4-3	TRBJ2-5	CASSQGTRGVLETQYF
TRBV12-3/TRBV12-4	TRBJ2-3	CASRRGATDTQYF
TRBV6-5	TRBJ2-7	CASSYPGTSGYEQYF
TRBV29-1	TRBJ2-1	CSVEDRPGLPLYEQFF
TRBV20-1	TRBJ1-1	CSARDAGSLHPNTEAFF
TRBV6-1	TRBJ2-3	CASSFGQGSDTQYF
TRBV29-1	TRBJ2-5	CSVESGARVETQYF
TRBV5-1	TRBJ2-1	CASSLDVTGRGNEQFF
TRBV20-1	TRBJ1-1	CSAQNTEQKQAFF
TRBV6-1	TRBJ2-3	CASRRGITDTQYF
TRBV20-1	TRBJ1-3	CSAGGQGGNTIYF
TRBV20-1	TRBJ1-4	CSARFTGEKLFF
TRBV25-1	TRBJ1-1	CASSTVGVTEAFF
TRBV7-8	TRBJ2-3	CASSPRDSRLWDTQYF
TRBV20-1	TRBJ2-3	CSARVSRDTDTQYF
TRBV6-1	TRBJ2-5	CASSKGAEWTQYF
TRBV20-1	TRBJ2-7	CSAKGVAGGLSYEQYF
TRBV6-2/TRBV6-3	TRBJ2-7	CASSRLSGGAYEQYF
TRBV12-3/TRBV12-4	TRBJ2-1	CASSPLRGAPDEQFF